A single sample is the source of the 26 T cell receptor beta chains below, sequenced in a study of shared clonotypes between healthy human individuals. The naive CD8 fraction comprised CD45RO-negative cells positively selected for CCR7 and excluded terminally differentiated effector memory CD45RA+ cells. Measured with immunoSEQ multiplex PCR; TCRdb has only the in-frame clones, and not every one. The data hold roughly 550,000 clones, with just under 97% observed a single time. Input material: naive CD8+ T cells sorted from blood. The receptors stem from a young woman in good health.

This clone has just a few counts. The chain employs TRBV19 and TRBJ1-2; D is undetermined. Germline-derived CDR1 and CDR2 are LNHDA and SQIVND (reference sequence). This CDR3 region has 15 residues. Trimming cost V 1 base and J 6 bases, with 15 bases left between them. The CDR3 sequence is CASSIALGTVDGYTF. The CDR3 bases are TGTGCCAGTAGTATAGCCTTAGGCACGGTGGATGGCTACACCTTC. The entire variable domain, with the rest obtained from reference TRBV19 and TRBJ1-2, is as follows: DGGITQSPKYLFRKEGQNVTLSCEQNLNHDAMYWYRQDPGQGLRLIYYSQIVNDFQKGDIAEGYSVSREKKESFPLTVTSAQKNPTAFYLCASSIALGTVDGYTFGSGTRLTVV.

A note on this clone: Other DNA sequences in this specimen translate into the identical CDR3. V gene TRBV28 combines with J gene TRBJ1-1, with D tentatively TRBD1 (6 bases). The length of the CDR3 is 14 residues. Germline CDR1 MDHEN, CDR2 SYDVKM. Trimming shortened V by 2 bases and J by 0 bases, and 7 bases separated the two germline ends. DNA of the CDR3: TGTGCCAGCAGTTTACAGGGGATGAACACTGAAGCTTTCTTT. This codes for CASSLQGMNTEAFF.

This clone showed up just once. The genes are TRBV19 and TRBJ2-1; 12 positions agree with TRBD1. This CDR3 has 15 amino acids. Germline CDR1 and CDR2: LNHDA and SQIVND (reference sequence). V shed 4 bases, J shed 6 bases, and the junction held 4 bases outside the gene matches. CDR3 sequence reads: CASSRGQGAVNEQFF. CDR3 sequence (DNA): TGTGCCAGTAGTAGGGGACAGGGGGCGGTCAATGAGCAGTTCTTC.

This chain connects TRBV28 to TRBJ2-7; 7 nucleotides line up with TRBD1. Germline V gene lookup returns CDR1 MDHEN and CDR2 SYDVKM. CDR3 size: 15 residues. V lost 6 bases, J lost 0 bases, and 8 bases stayed unmatched. CDR3 bases: TGTGCCAGCAGCGACGACAGGGTAAACTCCTACGAGCAGTACTTC. This sequence encodes CASSDDRVNSYEQYF. Filled out from reference TRBV28 and TRBJ2-7, the complete variable domain reads DVKVTQSSRYLVKRTGEKVFLECVQDMDHENMFWYRQDPGLGLRLIYFSYDVKMKEKGDIPEGYSVSREKKERFSLILESASTNQTSMYLCASSDDRVNSYEQYFGPGTRLTVT.

The chain has TRBV7-9 and TRBJ2-1, with D unclear. Deletions cut 1 base from V and 7 bases from J, with 8 bases between. The germline V gene has CDR1 SEHNR and CDR2 FQNEAQ (reference sequence). This CDR3 comprises 13 residues. In nucleotides, the CDR3 is TGTGCCAGCAGCTTAGTAGCCAATAATGAGCAGTTCTTC. This gives the protein CASSLVANNEQFF.

The rearrangement uses TRBV27 and TRBJ1-2; D gene unclear. Germline CDR1 and CDR2: MNHEY and SMNVEV (reference sequence). The CDR3 totals 16 residues. V lost 4 bases and J 4 bases, leaving 19 bases between the germline ends. CDR3 sequence (DNA): TGTGCCAGCAGTTCCTCCCGGCAGACGCTAAGCTATGGCTACACCTTC. It is translated as CASSSSRQTLSYGYTF.

The chain links TRBV9 to TRBJ2-1; D is unclear. CDR3 length: 15 amino acids. Trimming removed 0 bases from V and 8 bases from J, with 15 bases in between. The germline gives CDR1 SGDLS, CDR2 YYNGEE. CDR3 sequence reads: CASSVGIAYMDEQFF. CDR3 nucleotide sequence: TGTGCCAGCAGCGTAGGGATAGCATACATGGATGAGCAGTTCTTC.

The chain links TRBV6-4 to TRBJ1-1; the match to TRBD1 covers 9 bases. Germline-derived CDR1 and CDR2 are MRHNA and SNTAGT. V dropped 6 bases and J dropped 4; count of bases not matched to a gene: 6. This CDR3 spans 14 amino acids. The CDR3 here is CASRTTGGATEAFF. As DNA, the CDR3 is TGTGCCAGCAGAACGACAGGGGGGGCCACTGAAGCTTTCTTT.

V and J are TRBV28 and TRBJ1-3; TRBD1 matches at 8 bases. Germline-derived CDR1 and CDR2 are MDHEN and SYDVKM. The CDR3 runs 16 residues. V was pared by 2 bases and J by 4 bases, with 7 bases of the junction left unmatched. CDR3: CASSLGQGASGNTIYF. The CDR3, as DNA: TGTGCCAGCAGTTTAGGTCAGGGGGCGTCAGGAAACACCATATATTTT.

This chain connects TRBV2 to TRBJ1-1, with D perhaps TRBD1 (5 bases). The CDR3 extends over 12 amino acids. V dropped 8 bases and J dropped 4 bases, with 11 bases sitting between them. CDR1 and CDR2 (germline): SNHLY, FYNNEI. The DNA for the CDR3 is TGTGCCAGCTCGCCGGGGGGCACTGAAGCTTTCTTT. This sequence encodes CASSPGGTEAFF.

This CDR3 reads CASRSENTEAFF. In DNA form, the CDR3 reads TGCGCCAGCAGGTCCGAGAACACTGAAGCTTTCTTT. The V gene is TRBV5-1, the J gene TRBJ1-1; D remains unclear. Germline V gene sequence: CDR1 SGHRS, CDR2 YFSETQ. This CDR3 is built from 12 residues. V shed 5 bases and J shed 1 base, with 6 bases lying between them.

The chain combines TRBV30 with TRBJ2-1; D possibly matches TRBD1 or TRBD2 (5 bases each). V lost 3 bases and J lost 6, with 21 bases in between. This CDR3 spans 16 amino acids. The germline CDR1 and CDR2 sequences are GTSNPN and SVGIG (reference sequence). Here the CDR3 reads CAWREDPGQRANEQFF. As DNA, the CDR3 is TGTGCCTGGAGAGAGGATCCGGGGCAGAGGGCCAATGAGCAGTTCTTC.

The chain recombines TRBV5-1 with TRBJ2-5, with 14 bases matching TRBD2. Germline trimming cut 0 bases from V and 5 bases from J; bases unmatched to any gene: 0. The V gene's germline CDR1 is SGHRS and CDR2 YFSETQ. This CDR3 comprises 15 residues. The CDR3, as DNA: TGCGCCAGCAGCTTGGGGACTAGCGGGAGGGAGACCCAGTACTTC. Translation gives CASSLGTSGRETQYF.

The genes are TRBV27 and TRBJ1-1; 8 bases map to TRBD1. This CDR3 is 16 amino acids long. Germline trimming cut 4 bases from V and 2 bases from J; bases unmatched to any gene: 9. CDR1 is MNHEY, CDR2 SMNVEV, per germline (reference sequence). CDR3 sequence (DNA): TGTGCCAGCAGTTCACGAAGACAGGGGAAAAACACTGAAGCTTTCTTT. Translating it yields CASSSRRQGKNTEAFF.

The chain carries TRBV19 and TRBJ2-3; D gene ambiguous. CDR1 is LNHDA, CDR2 SQIVND, per germline (reference sequence). V lost 2 bases and J lost 2, with 11 bases in between. The CDR3 is 15 amino acids. In DNA form, the CDR3 reads TGTGCCAGTAGTATACCAGCTAGAAACACAGATACGCAGTATTTT. It translates to CASSIPARNTDTQYF. Full variable domain (rest looked up from reference TRBV19 and TRBJ2-3): DGGITQSPKYLFRKEGQNVTLSCEQNLNHDAMYWYRQDPGQGLRLIYYSQIVNDFQKGDIAEGYSVSREKKESFPLTVTSAQKNPTAFYLCASSIPARNTDTQYFGPGTRLTVL.

This chain uses TRBV2 with TRBJ2-1, with TRBD2 identical over 13 bases. Germline CDR1 SNHLY, CDR2 FYNNEI. The length of the CDR3 is 15 residues. After removal of 6 bases from V and 8 bases from J, the junction contained 7 bases not matched to a gene. The CDR3 region has the DNA TGTGCCAGCAGCCCTGGACTAGCGGGAGATCATGAGCAGTTCTTC. Its protein is CASSPGLAGDHEQFF.

The chain recombines TRBV29-1 with TRBJ2-1; TRBD2 matches 7 bases. Looked up from germline, CDR1 is SQVTM and CDR2 is ANQGSEA. V lost 8 bases, J lost 4 bases, and 5 bases stayed unmatched. The CDR3 totals 12 residues. CDR3 in DNA: TGCAGCATTCCAGCGGGATACAATGAGCAGTTCTTC. Its translation: CSIPAGYNEQFF.

The chain recombines TRBV2 with TRBJ2-4, with D unresolved. In germline, CDR1 is SNHLY, CDR2 FYNNEI. There are 18 residues in the CDR3. Trimming took off 1 base at V and 2 bases at J, with 18 bases between the two ends. CDR3 sequence reads: CASSEDSTATISKNIQYF. The CDR3 DNA follows: TGTGCCAGCAGTGAAGATTCCACGGCCACCATTTCCAAAAACATTCAGTACTTC.

This chain joins TRBV27 and TRBJ1-4; 8 bases are a match to TRBD1. The CDR3 length is 17 residues. CDR1 is MNHEY, CDR2 SMNVEV, per germline (reference sequence). V lost 2 bases, J lost 4 bases, and 9 bases stayed unmatched. The CDR3 loop is CASSLVGRQGNNEKLFF. The CDR3 DNA reads TGTGCCAGCAGTTTAGTAGGCCGACAGGGGAATAATGAAAAACTGTTTTTT.

This clone was counted only a few times. The chain employs TRBV13 and TRBJ1-1, with D tentatively TRBD1 (5 bases). V dropped 3 bases and J dropped 6 bases, with 11 bases sitting between them. Germline values: CDR1 PRHDT, CDR2 FYEKMQ (reference sequence). CDR3 length equals 13 residues. The CDR3 bases are TGTGCCAGCAGCTTCAGGGCCTTGGCTGAAGCTTTCTTT. As protein: CASSFRALAEAFF.

A remark on this clone: At the DNA level, this CDR3 is encoded by other sequences in the same sample as well. This chain uses TRBV19 with TRBJ2-7; 8 bases are a match to TRBD1. The CDR3 runs to 14 residues. The germline CDR1 and CDR2 sequences are LNHDA and SQIVND (reference sequence). V shed 5 bases and J 2 bases; nucleotides not matched to a gene: 5. The DNA for the CDR3 is TGTGCCAGTAGTTGGGGGACAGGCGCCTACGAGCAGTACTTC. Translating gives CASSWGTGAYEQYF.

For the CDR3, the DNA is TGTGCCAGCAGCACGGGACCGAACAATGAGCAGTTCTTC. Translation: CASSTGPNNEQFF. The chain couples TRBV13 to TRBJ2-1, with D perhaps TRBD1 or TRBD2 (5 bases each). The V gene's germline CDR1 is PRHDT and CDR2 FYEKMQ (reference sequence). The germline V and J ends were trimmed by 5 bases and 5 bases, with 10 bases remaining between them. The CDR3 is made up of 13 amino acids.

This clone has a single count. The chain links TRBV23-1 to TRBJ1-1; TRBD1 agrees at 9 bases. TRBV23-1 is identified as an open reading frame with a role that is uncertain. The trim removed 3 bases at V and 0 bases at J, leaving 2 bases unmatched. CDR3 length: 15 residues. CDR3 sequence (DNA): TGCGCCAGCAGTCACCGGACAGGGGTGAACACTGAAGCTTTCTTT. This gives the protein CASSHRTGVNTEAFF.

This clone came up once. The chain links TRBV28 to TRBJ2-4; D gene uncertain. In germline, CDR1 is MDHEN, CDR2 SYDVKM. The CDR3 spans 11 residues. Trimming cost V 4 bases and J 15 bases, with 13 bases left between them. The CDR3 DNA is TGTGCCAGCAGTTCCGGACCCAGGACGTACTTC. Translated, it gives CASSSGPRTYF. The full variable domain, completed using reference TRBV28 and TRBJ2-4, is DVKVTQSSRYLVKRTGEKVFLECVQDMDHENMFWYRQDPGLGLRLIYFSYDVKMKEKGDIPEGYSVSREKKERFSLILESASTNQTSMYLCASSSGPRTYFGAGTRLSVL.

This clone has a single count. The same CDR3 is also encoded by other DNA sequences in this sample. The CDR3 spells CASSWGQGGYEQYF. The CDR3 coding sequence is TGTGCCAGCAGTTGGGGACAGGGTGGCTACGAGCAGTACTTC. The genes are TRBV27 and TRBJ2-7, with TRBD1 matching over 9 bases. Germline trimming cut 4 bases from V and 3 bases from J; bases unmatched to any gene: 4. CDR1 MNHEY and CDR2 SMNVEV come from the germline V gene (reference sequence). The CDR3 has 14 residues.

This clone has more than one count but fewer than ten. The chain has TRBV28 and TRBJ1-1, with D tentatively TRBD1 (5 bases). Per the germline V gene, CDR1 is MDHEN and CDR2 is SYDVKM. V shed 9 bases and J shed 1 base, with 9 bases lying between them. This CDR3 spans 12 amino acids. This CDR3 is CASGTGNTEAFF. CDR3 nucleotides: TGTGCCAGTGGGACGGGGAACACTGAAGCTTTCTTT.